This T cell receptor (beta chain) was retrieved from a study of blood T cell repertoires in COVID-19. Profiling relied on immunoSEQ multiplex PCR, and the TCRdb table lists in-frame clones only, not all of them. The sample consists of approximately 170,000 clones, about 83% of them appearing once. The CDR3 is 11 amino acids. V lost 6 bases and J lost 8, with 8 bases in between. Per the germline V gene, CDR1 is MNHEY and CDR2 is SMNVEV (reference sequence). The sequencing input was peripheral blood. This sequence originates from a woman of 80 years or more with COVID-19, enrolled during active disease. J is TRBJ2-1 and V is TRBV27; TRBD2 is a possible D gene (5 bases). The CDR3 region is CASSLGDEQFF. CDR3 bases: TGTGCCAGCAGCCTCGGGGATGAGCAGTTCTTC.